This TCR beta chain was identified during a study of T cells after yellow fever vaccination. The 5'RACE template-switching step produced TCR cDNA and added a universal primer site and UMIs. TCRdb ran MiXCR on the 5' RACE reads and lists one entry per CDR3 protein. The profile shows 140,000 to 150,000 distinct CDR3 sequences, approximately 6.6% of them singletons. This clonotype was seen ten or more times. As yet, its antigen is unknown. General study results and limits: Contaminating bulk clonotypes could be abundant in FACS-sorted repertoires. It was the secondary response that reached its peak faster, day 5 versus 15, but it was weaker.

The J segment lost 6 bases and the V segment lost 1 base, leaving 3 bases of the junction unmatched. The CDR3 contains 14 residues. Germline-derived CDR1 and CDR2 are LNHDA and SQIVND (reference sequence). The sequenced sample was CD4+ T cells sorted from PBMCs, obtained 10 days after the yellow fever booster vaccination. The receptor comes from a man younger than 45 who received the YFV17D yellow fever vaccine. The chain has TRBV19 and TRBJ1-5; TRBD1 matches at 7 bases. CDR3: CASSIGGTAQPQHF. CDR3 nucleotide sequence: TGTGCCAGTAGTATAGGAGGGACAGCTCAGCCCCAGCATTTT.